These 19 T cell receptor beta chains were sequenced from one sample in a study of T-cell reconstitution after alpha-beta-depleted transplantation in children. TCRbeta library preparation incorporated unique molecular identifiers. TCRdb passed the PCR reads through MiXCR, listing each CDR3 protein once. The repertoire includes approximately 520,000 distinct CDR3 sequences, about an eighth of them detected once, and around 15% sits in the top ten. The input for sequencing was PBMCs, mostly from graft donor cells, taken 180 days after TCRalphabeta/CD19-depleted stem cell transplant. These receptors were collected from a female patient between 2 and 10 years old who had a stem cell transplant for aplastic anemia, so the T cells may come from the graft donor.

V and J are TRBV7-8 and TRBJ1-1, with 8 bases lining up with TRBD1. There are 15 residues in the CDR3. Germline CDR1 reads SGHVS; CDR2 reads FQNEAQ. V lost 4 bases to trimming and J lost 1 base; unmatched junction nucleotides: 5. The CDR3 DNA follows: TGTGCCAGCAGCTGGAACAGGGGGAAGAACACTGAAGCTTTCTTT. It translates to CASSWNRGKNTEAFF.

The V and J genes are TRBV20-1 and TRBJ2-7; tentative D call: TRBD1 (6 bases). Germline assignment: CDR1 DFQATT and CDR2 SNEGSKA (reference sequence). Trimming left V 2 bases short and J 3 bases short, with 11 bases between. The CDR3 has 13 residues. The CDR3 loop is CSARMGASYEQYF. For the CDR3, the DNA is TGCAGTGCTAGAATGGGGGCGAGCTACGAGCAGTACTTC.

The DNA for the CDR3 is TGTGCCAGCAGCTTAGTCGCAGGGCTCGGTCAGCCCCAGCATTTT. This codes for CASSLVAGLGQPQHF. The gene calls are TRBV7-8 and TRBJ1-5; D is possibly TRBD1 (5 bases). V was clipped by 1 base and J by 6 bases, with 13 bases between them. Germline CDR1 and CDR2: SGHVS and FQNEAQ. The CDR3 is 15 residues long.

This chain joins TRBV20-1 and TRBJ2-7; a possible D gene is TRBD1 (5 bases). The germline V gene has CDR1 DFQATT and CDR2 SNEGSKA (reference sequence). V was clipped by 1 base and J by 1 base, with 14 bases between them. The CDR3 is 15 residues long. The CDR3: CSARGTRIPSYEQYF. As DNA, the CDR3 is TGCAGTGCTAGAGGGACACGAATTCCTTCCTACGAGCAGTACTTC.

This rearrangement joins TRBV15 to TRBJ2-2, with TRBD1 matching over 9 bases. The CDR3 is 17 residues long. Germline lookup yields CDR1 LNHNV and CDR2 YYDKDF (reference sequence). With 2 bases clipped from V and 1 base from J, the junction kept 5 bases outside the gene matches. Here the CDR3 reads CATSRLRTGENTGELFF. CDR3 nucleotide sequence: TGTGCCACCAGCAGACTGAGGACAGGGGAGAACACCGGGGAGCTGTTTTTT.

This clonotype was counted a few times. The V gene is TRBV7-9, the J gene TRBJ2-7; TRBD1 is a possible D gene (5 bases). There are 13 residues in the CDR3. Germline loops: CDR1 SEHNR, CDR2 FQNEAQ (reference sequence). V was cut by 3 bases and J by 4 bases, with 10 bases left in between. The CDR3 region is CASSFDAGYEQYV. CDR3 DNA: TGTGCCAGCAGCTTTGATGCAGGGTACGAGCAGTACGTC.

This clonotype showed up just a few times. The rearrangement links TRBV7-7 to TRBJ2-1; 8 bases align to TRBD2. Germline-derived CDR1 and CDR2 are SSHAT and FNYEAQ (reference sequence). This CDR3 comprises 16 residues. The trim removed 4 bases at V and 4 bases at J, leaving 9 bases unmatched. CDR3 sequence: CASSSQLAGPYNEQFF. Written as DNA, the CDR3 is TGTGCCAGCAGCTCCCAGCTAGCGGGTCCTTACAATGAGCAGTTCTTC.

This clonotype was recorded a few times. The chain employs TRBV18 and TRBJ2-3; 7 bases are shared with TRBD2. Germline assignment: CDR1 KGHSH and CDR2 LQKENI. CDR3 length: 14 residues. V lost 2 bases, J lost 4 bases, and 3 bases stayed unmatched. Written as DNA, the CDR3 is TGTGCCAGCTCACCAAGGACTAGGGCAGATACGCAGTATTTT. Translating gives CASSPRTRADTQYF.

The table lists this clonotype with a few counts. V gene TRBV5-5 combines with J gene TRBJ2-7; no clear D gene. This CDR3 is 12 amino acids long. The V end lost 5 bases, the J end lost 0 bases, and 6 bases lay between the germline ends. Germline CDR1 SGHKS, CDR2 YYEKEE (reference sequence). CDR3 DNA sequence: TGTGCCAGCAGTTATATCTCCTACGAGCAGTACTTC. The encoded protein is CASSYISYEQYF.

This chain joins TRBV12-3 or TRBV12-4 and TRBJ1-2; D might be TRBD1 (5 bases). The germline V and J ends were trimmed by 5 bases and 8 bases, with 12 bases remaining between them. The CDR3 runs 12 residues. This chain's CDR3 is CASSRDPTGYTF. Here the CDR3 DNA reads TGTGCCAGCAGTCGGGACCCGACGGGCTACACCTTC.

This clonotype has more than one count but fewer than ten. The chain has TRBV29-1 and TRBJ1-1; D remains unclear. V shed 6 bases and J shed 3 bases, with 11 bases lying between them. Germline CDR1 is SQVTM and CDR2 is ANQGSEA. The CDR3 runs 12 residues. CDR3 residues: CSVSRPYTEAFF. CDR3 nucleotide sequence: TGCAGCGTCTCCCGACCCTACACTGAAGCTTTCTTT.

V is TRBV7-9 and J is TRBJ2-3; tentatively, D is TRBD1 or TRBD2 (5 bases each). V dropped 3 bases and J dropped 5 bases, with 18 bases sitting between them. The germline V gene has CDR1 SEHNR and CDR2 FQNEAQ (reference sequence). This CDR3 region has 16 residues. CDR3: CASSLLTGGIQDTQYF. The CDR3 region has the DNA TGTGCCAGCAGCTTGTTAACAGGAGGCATACAAGATACGCAGTATTTT. Using reference TRBV7-9 and TRBJ2-3 for the parts outside the CDR3, the full variable domain is DTGVSQNPRHKITKRGQNVTFRCDPISEHNRLYWYRQTLGQGPEFLTYFQNEAQLEKSRLLSDRFSAERPKGSFSTLEIQRTEQGDSAMYLCASSLLTGGIQDTQYFGPGTRLTVL.

This clonotype was detected a few times. The chain has TRBV20-1 and TRBJ2-7, with a weak D call TRBD1 (5 bases). The CDR3 length is 12 residues. The germline gives CDR1 DFQATT, CDR2 SNEGSKA (reference sequence). Trimming stripped 3 bases from V and 4 bases from J, with 10 bases between. CDR3 amino acids: CSASDSPYEQYF. The CDR3 DNA reads as TGCAGTGCTAGCGACAGCCCGTACGAGCAGTACTTC.

The chain carries TRBV6-5 and TRBJ1-4; D gene uncertain. Germline V gene lookup returns CDR1 MNHEY and CDR2 SVGAGI. Trimming left V 2 bases short and J 1 base short, with 8 bases between. CDR3 length equals 15 residues. The CDR3 region is CASSYGGVTNEKLFF. In nucleotides, the CDR3 is TGTGCCAGCAGTTACGGCGGGGTAACTAATGAAAAACTGTTTTTT.

There are a few counts of this clonotype. V usage is TRBV7-2 and J usage is TRBJ2-3; a possible D gene is TRBD2 (6 bases). The CDR3 extends over 15 amino acids. V lost 2 bases to trimming and J lost 4 bases, with 13 bases between them. Germline CDR1 and CDR2: SGHTA and FQGNSA. CDR3 DNA: TGTGCCAGCAGCTTATTTACGGGAGTAGCAGATACGCAGTATTTT. This encodes CASSLFTGVADTQYF.

This clonotype was seen more than once but under ten times. The chain carries TRBV5-6 and TRBJ2-1, with 10 positions matching TRBD2. This CDR3 contains 16 residues. Germline loops: CDR1 SGHDT, CDR2 YYEEEE. The junction had 9 bases not matched to a gene; V was cut back by 2 bases and J by 7 bases. This CDR3 reads CASSFRGLAGDNEQFF. CDR3 sequence (DNA): TGTGCCAGCAGCTTCCGCGGGCTAGCGGGAGATAATGAGCAGTTCTTC. Full variable domain (missing parts from reference TRBV5-6 and TRBJ2-1): DAGVTQSPTHLIKTRGQQVTLRCSPKSGHDTVSWYQQALGQGPQFIFQYYEEEERQRGNFPDRFSGHQFPNYSSELNVNALLLGDSALYLCASSFRGLAGDNEQFFGPGTRLTVL.

This clonotype was seen a few times. V is TRBV29-1 and J is TRBJ1-1; D remains unclear. Trimming cost V 6 bases and J 2 bases, with 7 bases left between them. Germline values: CDR1 SQVTM, CDR2 ANQGSEA. The CDR3 has 11 amino acids. The CDR3 spells CSVSPNTEAFF. The CDR3 DNA sequence: TGCAGCGTCTCCCCAAACACTGAAGCTTTCTTT.

This clonotype was seen a handful of times. This chain joins TRBV5-1 and TRBJ1-3; D is perhaps TRBD1 (6 bases). V lost 0 bases, J lost 4 bases, and 14 bases lay in between. This CDR3 region has 16 residues. CDR1 SGHRS and CDR2 YFSETQ come from the germline V gene. This chain's CDR3 is CASSLGGRGRGNTIYF. The CDR3 coding sequence is TGCGCCAGCAGCTTGGGGGGCAGGGGCCGAGGAAACACCATATATTTT.

There are a few counts of this clonotype. The chain employs TRBV12-5 and TRBJ2-1; D is perhaps TRBD1 or TRBD2 (5 bases each). Trimming left V 5 bases short and J 10 bases short, with 9 bases between. CDR1 is LGHNT, CDR2 FRNRAP, per germline. This CDR3 has 11 amino acids. CDR3 nucleotides: TGTGCTAGTGGTCTCGGGACCGAGCAGTTCTTC. It is translated as CASGLGTEQFF.